The present T cell receptor beta chain was sequenced within a study of regulatory T cells in long-lasting Graves disease. This clonotype was seen only a few times. Antigen: not known. Trimming stripped 4 bases from V and 4 bases from J, with 13 bases between. Germline V gene sequence: CDR1 WNHNN, CDR2 SYGVQD (reference sequence). This CDR3 has 15 residues. Regarding the study as a whole: TRBV28, TRBJ1-2 and TRBJ2-5 were favored in persistent disease.

CDR3-region Arm-PCR and iRepertoire HTBI primers produced the TCR beta libraries. TCRdb re-called the multiplex PCR reads through MiXCR, storing one row per CDR3 protein. The repertoire has roughly 500,000 distinct CDR3 sequences, 13% of them found once; the top ten carry roughly a tenth. Time point meaning: newly diagnosed GD, antithyroid drugs for less than 3 months. RNA isolated from PBMCs was used to make the TCR library. Patient provenance is recorded as an endocrinology department in Xi'an, China. The same sample was also studied in work on T cells in Graves' hyperthyroidism and ophthalmopathy.

V is TRBV10-1 and J is TRBJ2-2; a weak D match, TRBD2 (6 bases). The receptor was derived from a young man with Graves disease. The material sequenced was peripheral blood mononuclear cells (PBMCs), taken at new diagnosis, from a patient treated with antithyroid drugs. CDR3: CASSVTGASTGELFF. The CDR3 DNA sequence: TGCGCCAGCAGTGTTACGGGAGCTTCCACCGGGGAGCTGTTTTTT.